This record looks at one T cell receptor (beta chain) sequence and its context. The V gene's germline CDR1 is SNHLY and CDR2 FYNNEI. With 2 bases removed from V and 2 bases from J, the gap between germline ends came to 7 bases. The CDR3 sequence is 13 residues long. The sample originates from a study of blood T cell repertoires in COVID-19. Assay: immunoSEQ multiplex PCR; the TCRdb copy retains only in-frame clones and omits some. The sample consists of a few hundred thousand clones, more than 65% of them appearing once. The chain uses TRBV2 and TRBJ2-7, with TRBD1 as a possible D gene (5 bases). The sequencing sample was made of peripheral blood. This clonotype was obtained from a middle-aged woman who had recovered from COVID-19. The CDR3 reads CASSEQGAYEQYF. DNA of the CDR3: TGTGCCAGCAGTGAACAAGGGGCCTACGAGCAGTACTTC.